The rows below give T cell receptor beta chains drawn from one sample of a study of blood T cell repertoires in COVID-19. This table comes from immunoSEQ multiplex PCR, and its TCRdb copy is limited to in-frame clones, with some not included. The table includes approximately 250,000 clones, around 93% detected once. The specimen was PBMCs or T cells enriched from blood (not recorded which). These receptors were taken from a man between 35 and 55 years old who had been exposed to COVID-19. CDR3s include the opening cysteine and the closing phenylalanine or tryptophan. The order of the fields is J gene, clone size, V gene, CDR3 protein. The listing skips clone size in some rows; elsewhere it reads once, few, many or a size class.

>TRBJ1-1|-|TRBV19
CASRSGQGGEAFF
>TRBJ1-3|few|TRBV11-2
CASSLLGTGGNTIYF
>TRBJ2-1|-|TRBV28
CASSQLGTSGPYNEQFF
>TRBJ1-4|-|TRBV6-5
CASSYKPGATNEKLFF
>TRBJ2-3|-|TRBV4-1
CASSQEGSGSNTDTQYF
>TRBJ2-1|-|TRBV7-6
CASSPNAGGYNEQFF
>TRBJ2-4|-|TRBV10-3
CAISDFSLDRGENIQYF
>TRBJ2-7|few|TRBV5-1
CASSNRQGADNSYEQYF
>TRBJ2-1|-|TRBV15
CATSSYGTSGDRYNEQFF
>TRBJ2-7|once|TRBV4-1
CASSQMIREGNEQYF
>TRBJ1-2|-|TRBV30
CAWSPVVLPGNYGYTF
>TRBJ2-6|-|TRBV27
CASSLEVLLCGGANVLTF
>TRBJ1-5|-|TRBV9
CASSVGLNQPQHF
>TRBJ2-2|-|TRBV27
CASSLDLGELFF
>TRBJ1-1|-|TRBV12-3/TRBV12-4
CASSFGAKIEAFF
>TRBJ2-1|-|TRBV30
CAWSVRTSGNEPLNEQFF
>TRBJ2-1|-|TRBV27
CASRPNWLPEQFF
>TRBJ2-7|few|TRBV30
CAWSYTGEQYF
>TRBJ2-5|-|TRBV7-2
CASSRGQPQETQYF
>TRBJ2-7|-|TRBV6-5
CASRGMTGGLDEQYF
>TRBJ2-7|once|TRBV12-3/TRBV12-4
CASRAREAYEQYF
>TRBJ1-2|-|TRBV5-4
CASSGLDRGNGYTF
>TRBJ1-5|-|TRBV12-5
CASGSGQGADYGQPQHF
>TRBJ2-3|-|TRBV29-1
CSVDSNRDTQYF
>TRBJ2-2|-|TRBV28
CASSFYRTGVGTGELFF
>TRBJ1-2|-|TRBV19
CASSQGQVNYGYTF